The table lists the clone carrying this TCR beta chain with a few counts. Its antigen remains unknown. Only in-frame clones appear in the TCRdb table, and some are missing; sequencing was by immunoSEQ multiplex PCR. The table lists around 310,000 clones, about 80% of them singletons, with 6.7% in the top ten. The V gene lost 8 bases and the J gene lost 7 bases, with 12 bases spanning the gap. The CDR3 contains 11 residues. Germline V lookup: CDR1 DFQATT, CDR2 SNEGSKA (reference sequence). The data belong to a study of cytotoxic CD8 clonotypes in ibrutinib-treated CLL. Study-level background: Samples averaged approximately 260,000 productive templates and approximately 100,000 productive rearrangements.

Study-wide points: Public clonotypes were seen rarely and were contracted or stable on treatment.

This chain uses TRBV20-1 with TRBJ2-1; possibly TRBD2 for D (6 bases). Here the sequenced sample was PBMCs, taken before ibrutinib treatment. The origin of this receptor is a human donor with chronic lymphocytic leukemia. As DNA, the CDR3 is TGCAGTACGACTAGTGGGAATGAGCAGTTCTTC. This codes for CSTTSGNEQFF.